A selection of T cell receptor beta chains follows, all from one sample in a study of blood T cell repertoires in COVID-19. The protocol was immunoSEQ multiplex PCR, while the TCRdb copy is restricted to in-frame clones and leaves out a portion. This table has about 80,000 clones, around four fifths appearing once. The sample comprised peripheral blood. The receptors derive from an elderly man with active or convalescent COVID-19. Each CDR3 is given with its conserved first and last residue. D genes are given only for firm matches. Clone size, where shown, is once, few, many, or a class for clones that have expanded.

clone_size: few; v_call: TRBV7-6; j_call: TRBJ1-1; d_call: .; cdr3_nt: TGTGCCAGCAGCTTATTAGGCAGGGAAGCTTTCTTT; cdr3_aa: CASSLLGREAFF
clone_size: once; v_call: TRBV6-2/TRBV6-3; j_call: TRBJ2-1; d_call: TRBD1; cdr3_nt: TGTGCCAGCAGCGGGACAGGGGGCCCGAGCTCCTACAATGAGCAGTTCTTC; cdr3_aa: CASSGTGGPSSYNEQFF
clone_size: .; v_call: TRBV15; j_call: TRBJ1-3; d_call: TRBD1; cdr3_nt: TGTGCCACCAGCAGAGACAGGGGGCCTGGAAACACCATATATTTT; cdr3_aa: CATSRDRGPGNTIYF
clone_size: once; v_call: TRBV18; j_call: TRBJ2-5; d_call: .; cdr3_nt: TGTGCCAGCTCACCAGCAGGGATAGAAGAGACCCAGTACTTC; cdr3_aa: CASSPAGIEETQYF
clone_size: .; v_call: TRBV4-1; j_call: TRBJ1-1; d_call: .; cdr3_nt: TGCGCCAGCAGCCAAGGCTCTGGGCAGGGGACTGAAGCTTTCTTT; cdr3_aa: CASSQGSGQGTEAFF
clone_size: .; v_call: TRBV18; j_call: TRBJ2-1; d_call: TRBD2; cdr3_nt: TGTGCCAGCTCACAACGGGCTAGCGGGAGAGGTTCCTACAATGAGCAGTTCTTC; cdr3_aa: CASSQRASGRGSYNEQFF
clone_size: .; v_call: TRBV9; j_call: TRBJ1-1; d_call: TRBD1; cdr3_nt: TGTGCCAGCAGCCCCACGGGACAGGGGGCGTATGAAGCTTTCTTT; cdr3_aa: CASSPTGQGAYEAFF
clone_size: few; v_call: TRBV24-1; j_call: TRBJ2-1; d_call: TRBD1; cdr3_nt: TGTGCCACCAGTGACTCGACCGGGACAGGGAGCAATGAGCAGTTCTTC; cdr3_aa: CATSDSTGTGSNEQFF
clone_size: .; v_call: TRBV2; j_call: TRBJ2-2; d_call: TRBD1; cdr3_nt: TGTGCCAGCAGTGAAGGAGGGGGCCGCACCGGGGAGCTGTTTTTT; cdr3_aa: CASSEGGGRTGELFF
clone_size: .; v_call: TRBV27; j_call: TRBJ1-5; d_call: .; cdr3_nt: TGTGCCAGCAGCCAGGGGTGGTCGAATCAGCCCCAGCATTTT; cdr3_aa: CASSQGWSNQPQHF
clone_size: .; v_call: TRBV6-5; j_call: TRBJ2-1; d_call: .; cdr3_nt: TGTGCCAGCAGTTACGTAGGGACAATACGCAATGAGCAGTTCTTC; cdr3_aa: CASSYVGTIRNEQFF
clone_size: .; v_call: TRBV2; j_call: TRBJ2-2; d_call: TRBD2; cdr3_nt: TGTGCCAGCAGTGAATTAGCGGGAGGGCCCCGGGAGCTGTTTTTT; cdr3_aa: CASSELAGGPRELFF
clone_size: .; v_call: TRBV10-1; j_call: TRBJ2-1; d_call: .; cdr3_nt: TGCGCCAGCAGTGAGTGGCGGGCCTCAACTGAGCAGTTCTTC; cdr3_aa: CASSEWRASTEQFF
clone_size: .; v_call: TRBV18; j_call: TRBJ2-1; d_call: .; cdr3_nt: TGTGCCAGCTCACCCCCCGGGACTGGGAACAATGAGCAGTTCTTC; cdr3_aa: CASSPPGTGNNEQFF
clone_size: .; v_call: TRBV27; j_call: TRBJ1-6; d_call: TRBD1; cdr3_nt: TGTGCCAGCAGTTCAATCCCCCCCCGGACAGGCACTCATCATTCACCCCTCCACTTT; cdr3_aa: CASSSIPPRTGTHHSPLHF
clone_size: .; v_call: TRBV5-1; j_call: TRBJ1-1; d_call: .; cdr3_nt: TGCGCCAGCAGCTTGATGTGGGGGCTGGGGACTGAAGCTTTCTTT; cdr3_aa: CASSLMWGLGTEAFF
clone_size: .; v_call: TRBV5-1; j_call: TRBJ2-2; d_call: .; cdr3_nt: TGCGCCAGCAGCACAATCCGGGGTAGTACCTGGGAGCTGTTTTTT; cdr3_aa: CASSTIRGSTWELFF
clone_size: .; v_call: TRBV7-3; j_call: TRBJ2-3; d_call: .; cdr3_nt: TGTGCCAGCAGCTTAAGAGGGCAGGGGTACGCAGATACGCAGTATTTT; cdr3_aa: CASSLRGQGYADTQYF
clone_size: once; v_call: TRBV7-9; j_call: TRBJ2-3; d_call: TRBD1; cdr3_nt: TGTGCCAGCAGCTTCCGGGGACAGGGGACGACAGATACGCAGTATTTT; cdr3_aa: CASSFRGQGTTDTQYF
clone_size: .; v_call: TRBV5-6; j_call: TRBJ1-1; d_call: .; cdr3_nt: TGTGCCAGCAGCTTGGTCGTGAGCAACACTGAAGCTTTCTTT; cdr3_aa: CASSLVVSNTEAFF
clone_size: .; v_call: TRBV5-1; j_call: TRBJ2-3; d_call: TRBD2; cdr3_nt: TGCGCCAGCAGCTTGGCTAGCGGGGGTGGCACAGATACGCAGTATTTT; cdr3_aa: CASSLASGGGTDTQYF
clone_size: .; v_call: TRBV6-6; j_call: TRBJ1-2; d_call: TRBD1; cdr3_nt: TGTGCCAGCAGTTTCCCGACAGGGGTGGGCGGCTACACCTTC; cdr3_aa: CASSFPTGVGGYTF
clone_size: .; v_call: TRBV5-1; j_call: TRBJ2-5; d_call: .; cdr3_nt: TGCGCCAGCAGACCAGGCACGGCCAGGGAGACCCAGTACTTC; cdr3_aa: CASRPGTARETQYF
clone_size: .; v_call: TRBV21-1; j_call: TRBJ2-3; d_call: .; cdr3_nt: TGTGCCAGCAGCAAATCGGGAGGTGGGGTTGAGGATACGCAGTATTTT; cdr3_aa: CASSKSGGGVEDTQYF
clone_size: .; v_call: TRBV7-9; j_call: TRBJ1-2; d_call: .; cdr3_nt: TGTGCCAGCAGCTTGGCAGGGGACTATGGCTACACCTTC; cdr3_aa: CASSLAGDYGYTF
clone_size: many; v_call: TRBV3-1/TRBV3-2; j_call: TRBJ2-5; d_call: .; cdr3_nt: TGTGCCAGCAGCCAAGCCCAGGGGCGAATGGGGCAAGAGACCCAGTACTTC; cdr3_aa: CASSQAQGRMGQETQYF
clone_size: .; v_call: TRBV9; j_call: TRBJ1-2; d_call: .; cdr3_nt: TGTGCCAGCAGCCCACATCACCGGGGAGGCGGTGGCTACACCTTC; cdr3_aa: CASSPHHRGGGGYTF
clone_size: .; v_call: TRBV14; j_call: TRBJ2-2; d_call: .; cdr3_nt: TGTGCCAGCAGCCACCGTCCGGGAATCTGGGGAAATTCTGCGAACACCGGGGAGCTGTTTTTT; cdr3_aa: CASSHRPGIWGNSANTGELFF
clone_size: .; v_call: TRBV5-1; j_call: TRBJ1-1; d_call: TRBD1; cdr3_nt: TGCGCCAGCAGCTTAAATACAGGGGAGACCACTGAAGCTTTCTTT; cdr3_aa: CASSLNTGETTEAFF
clone_size: .; v_call: TRBV7-9; j_call: TRBJ2-5; d_call: .; cdr3_nt: TGTGCCAGCAGCTTCCGAGAGACCCAGTACTTC; cdr3_aa: CASSFRETQYF
clone_size: .; v_call: TRBV4-1; j_call: TRBJ2-1; d_call: TRBD2; cdr3_nt: TGCGCCAGCAGCCAAGAGGGGGGGTCCTACAATGAGCAGTTCTTC; cdr3_aa: CASSQEGGSYNEQFF
clone_size: .; v_call: TRBV18; j_call: TRBJ2-2; d_call: .; cdr3_nt: TGTGCCAGCTCACTCACTCCAGGGGGCAGCGGGGACGCGAACACCGGGGAGCTGTTTTTT; cdr3_aa: CASSLTPGGSGDANTGELFF
clone_size: .; v_call: TRBV9; j_call: TRBJ2-3; d_call: .; cdr3_nt: TGTGCCAGCAGCGTGGCTGGCGGCAGGGTAATAACAGATACGCAGTATTTT; cdr3_aa: CASSVAGGRVITDTQYF
clone_size: .; v_call: TRBV6-6; j_call: TRBJ1-2; d_call: TRBD1; cdr3_nt: TGTGCCAGCAGTTCAGGACAGGGAGGTAGCTATGGCTACACCTTC; cdr3_aa: CASSSGQGGSYGYTF
clone_size: .; v_call: TRBV24-1; j_call: TRBJ2-3; d_call: .; cdr3_nt: TGTGCCACCAGTGATCCCGGTTCCCCCGGGGATACGCAGTATTTT; cdr3_aa: CATSDPGSPGDTQYF
clone_size: .; v_call: TRBV7-8; j_call: TRBJ1-4; d_call: TRBD1; cdr3_nt: TGTGCCAGCAGCTTAGTGTCGCCGAGACAGGGGTCTCAAGCAGCAACTAATGAAAAACTGTTTTTT; cdr3_aa: CASSLVSPRQGSQAATNEKLFF
clone_size: once; v_call: TRBV19; j_call: TRBJ2-5; d_call: .; cdr3_nt: TGTGCCAGTAGTGACAGGTTAGGGACCCAGTACTTC; cdr3_aa: CASSDRLGTQYF
clone_size: .; v_call: TRBV5-1; j_call: TRBJ1-2; d_call: TRBD1; cdr3_nt: TGCGCCAGCAGCGGGCGGGACAGCGAGATCTATGGCTACACCTTC; cdr3_aa: CASSGRDSEIYGYTF
clone_size: .; v_call: TRBV6-4; j_call: TRBJ2-1; d_call: TRBD2; cdr3_nt: TGTGCCAGCAGTGTGGGGACTAGCGGGGAGCAGTTCTTC; cdr3_aa: CASSVGTSGEQFF
clone_size: .; v_call: TRBV11-3; j_call: TRBJ2-1; d_call: TRBD2; cdr3_nt: TGTGCCAGCAGCCCGGGACTAGCGGGATACAATGAGCAGTTCTTC; cdr3_aa: CASSPGLAGYNEQFF
clone_size: .; v_call: TRBV19; j_call: TRBJ1-4; d_call: .; cdr3_nt: TGTGCCAGTAGATGGCAGGGACTCGATGAAAAACTGTTTTTT; cdr3_aa: CASRWQGLDEKLFF
clone_size: .; v_call: TRBV6-5; j_call: TRBJ2-6; d_call: .; cdr3_nt: TGTGCCAGCAGTCCCGTTCGTGGGGCCAACGTCCTGACTTTC; cdr3_aa: CASSPVRGANVLTF
clone_size: .; v_call: TRBV2; j_call: TRBJ1-4; d_call: .; cdr3_nt: TGTGCCAGCAGGACAGGAGGATCGAATGAAAAACTGTTTTTT; cdr3_aa: CASRTGGSNEKLFF
clone_size: .; v_call: TRBV18; j_call: TRBJ2-1; d_call: TRBD2; cdr3_nt: TGTGCCAGCTCACCAACTAGCGGGAACTACAATGAGCAGTTCTTC; cdr3_aa: CASSPTSGNYNEQFF
clone_size: .; v_call: TRBV19; j_call: TRBJ1-1; d_call: .; cdr3_nt: TGTGCCAGTAGTACGCAGGGGCAGCCGAACACTGAAGCTTTCTTT; cdr3_aa: CASSTQGQPNTEAFF
clone_size: .; v_call: TRBV28; j_call: TRBJ2-3; d_call: TRBD2; cdr3_nt: TGTGCCAGCAGTATGCCTAGCGGGAGGGATATTAGCACAGATACGCAGTATTTT; cdr3_aa: CASSMPSGRDISTDTQYF
clone_size: .; v_call: TRBV5-1; j_call: TRBJ2-2; d_call: TRBD1; cdr3_nt: TGCGCCAGCAGCTGGGGACAGGCCGCCGGGGAGCTGTTTTTT; cdr3_aa: CASSWGQAAGELFF
clone_size: .; v_call: TRBV14; j_call: TRBJ2-2; d_call: TRBD1; cdr3_nt: TGTGCCAGCAGCCACCGACAGGGGTGGACCGGGGAGCTGTTTTTT; cdr3_aa: CASSHRQGWTGELFF
clone_size: .; v_call: TRBV28; j_call: TRBJ1-2; d_call: .; cdr3_nt: TGTGCCACCCGGAATGAGGGTCAAGCTAACTATGGCTACACCTTC; cdr3_aa: CATRNEGQANYGYTF
clone_size: .; v_call: TRBV24-1; j_call: TRBJ1-2; d_call: .; cdr3_nt: TGTGCCACCAGTGCTCCTGATGGCTACACCTTC; cdr3_aa: CATSAPDGYTF
clone_size: .; v_call: TRBV11-3; j_call: TRBJ2-4; d_call: TRBD1; cdr3_nt: TGTGCCAGCGGGGCAGGGGGTTTCAAAAACATTCAGTACTTC; cdr3_aa: CASGAGGFKNIQYF